This TCR beta chain was obtained from a study of CD8 T cells in ankylosing spondylitis. Trimming pared 1 base from V and 2 bases from J, leaving 7 bases between. CDR3 size: 13 residues. In germline, CDR1 is SGHKS, CDR2 YYEKEE (reference sequence). This clonotype was counted ten times or more. TCRdb reprocessed the 5' RACE reads via MiXCR and lists one record per CDR3 protein. Of some 150,000 distinct CDR3 sequences listed, approximately 10% are singletons. The chain employs TRBV5-5 and TRBJ2-7; possibly TRBD2 for D (5 bases). This receptor was taken from a female donor with ankylosing spondylitis or in good health (not recorded which). The specimen was blood, either unsorted or a sorted T cell fraction (not recorded which). This chain's CDR3 is CASSLYGTYEQYF. CDR3 nucleotides: TGTGCCAGCAGCTTGTACGGGACCTACGAGCAGTACTTC.